The clone carrying this TCR beta chain has at least ten counts. Its antigen is still unknown. The entry originates in a study of T cells in Graves' hyperthyroidism and ophthalmopathy. Findings and limits, study-wide: Most clonotypes expanded in the thyroid (above 0.001) were also present in blood.

Amplified TCR beta CDR3 regions came from RNA transcripts. The HTBI primer set served for first-round RT-PCR of the TCR CDR3. In TCRdb, the multiplex PCR reads were re-called with MiXCR into one record per CDR3 protein. The repertoire consists of some 350,000 distinct CDR3 sequences, with about 15% occurring once and the leading ten covering about 27%. The sequence derives from a woman aged 18-29 years with Graves' hyperthyroidism that later progressed to Graves' ophthalmopathy. The sequenced sample was blood.

CDR3 in DNA: TGTGCCAGCAGTTTCATAGGTCCCGGGACTAGCGGGAGGGCCCTCCATGAGCAGTTCTTC. Translated, it gives CASSFIGPGTSGRALHEQFF. This chain connects TRBV28 to TRBJ2-1; TRBD2 matches at 16 bases. V shed 3 bases and J 8 bases; nucleotides not matched to a gene: 16. Germline CDR1 is MDHEN and CDR2 is SYDVKM. CDR3 length: 20 residues. Based on the CDR3 plus reference TRBV28 and TRBJ2-1, the full variable domain is DVKVTQSSRYLVKRTGEKVFLECVQDMDHENMFWYRQDPGLGLRLIYFSYDVKMKEKGDIPEGYSVSREKKERFSLILESASTNQTSMYLCASSFIGPGTSGRALHEQFFGPGTRLTVL.